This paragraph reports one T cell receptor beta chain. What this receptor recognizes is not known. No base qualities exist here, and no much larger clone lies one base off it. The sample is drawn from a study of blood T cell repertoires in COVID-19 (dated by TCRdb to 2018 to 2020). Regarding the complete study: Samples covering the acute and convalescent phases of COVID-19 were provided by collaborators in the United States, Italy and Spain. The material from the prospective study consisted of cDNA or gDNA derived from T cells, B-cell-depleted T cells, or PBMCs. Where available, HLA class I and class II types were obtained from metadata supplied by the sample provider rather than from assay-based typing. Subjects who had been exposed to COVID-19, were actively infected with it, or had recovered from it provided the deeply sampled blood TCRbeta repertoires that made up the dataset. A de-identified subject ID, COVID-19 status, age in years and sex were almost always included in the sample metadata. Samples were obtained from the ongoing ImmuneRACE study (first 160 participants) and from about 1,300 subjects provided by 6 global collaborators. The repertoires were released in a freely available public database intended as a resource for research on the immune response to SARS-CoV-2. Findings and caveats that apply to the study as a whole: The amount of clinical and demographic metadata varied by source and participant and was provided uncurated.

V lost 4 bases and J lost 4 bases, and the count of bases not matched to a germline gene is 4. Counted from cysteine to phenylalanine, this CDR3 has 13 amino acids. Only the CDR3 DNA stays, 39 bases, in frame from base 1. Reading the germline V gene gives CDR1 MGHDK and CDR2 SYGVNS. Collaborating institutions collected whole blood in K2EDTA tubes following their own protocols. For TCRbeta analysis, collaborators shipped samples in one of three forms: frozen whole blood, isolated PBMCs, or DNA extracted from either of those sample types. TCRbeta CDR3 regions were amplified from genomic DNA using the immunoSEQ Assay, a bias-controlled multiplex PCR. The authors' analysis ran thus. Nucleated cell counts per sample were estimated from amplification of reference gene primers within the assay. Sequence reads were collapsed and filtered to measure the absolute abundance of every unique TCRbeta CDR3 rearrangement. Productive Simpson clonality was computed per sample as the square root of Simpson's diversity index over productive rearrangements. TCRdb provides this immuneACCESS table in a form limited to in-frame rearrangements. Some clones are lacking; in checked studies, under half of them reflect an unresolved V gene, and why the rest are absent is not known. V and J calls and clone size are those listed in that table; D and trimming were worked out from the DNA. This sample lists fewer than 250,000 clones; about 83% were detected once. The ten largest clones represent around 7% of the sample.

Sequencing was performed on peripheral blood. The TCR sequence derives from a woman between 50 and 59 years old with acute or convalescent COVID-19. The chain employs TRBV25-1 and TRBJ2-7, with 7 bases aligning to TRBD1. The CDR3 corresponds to CASSGTGEYEQYF. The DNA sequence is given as TGTGCCAGCAGTGGCACAGGGGAATACGAGCAGTACTTC.